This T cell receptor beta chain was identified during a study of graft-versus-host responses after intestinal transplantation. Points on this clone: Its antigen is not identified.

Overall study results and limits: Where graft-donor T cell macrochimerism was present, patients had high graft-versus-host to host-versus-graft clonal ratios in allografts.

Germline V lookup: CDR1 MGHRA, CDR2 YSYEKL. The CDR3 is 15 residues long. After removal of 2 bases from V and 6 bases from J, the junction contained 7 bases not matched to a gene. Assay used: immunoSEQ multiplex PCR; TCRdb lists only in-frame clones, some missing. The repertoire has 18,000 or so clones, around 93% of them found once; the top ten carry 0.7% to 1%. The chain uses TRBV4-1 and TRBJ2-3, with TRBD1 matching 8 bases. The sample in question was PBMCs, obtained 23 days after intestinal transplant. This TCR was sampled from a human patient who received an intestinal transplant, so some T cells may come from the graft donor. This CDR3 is CASSQQMTGADTQYF. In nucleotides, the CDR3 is TGCGCCAGCAGCCAACAAATGACAGGGGCCGATACGCAGTATTTT.